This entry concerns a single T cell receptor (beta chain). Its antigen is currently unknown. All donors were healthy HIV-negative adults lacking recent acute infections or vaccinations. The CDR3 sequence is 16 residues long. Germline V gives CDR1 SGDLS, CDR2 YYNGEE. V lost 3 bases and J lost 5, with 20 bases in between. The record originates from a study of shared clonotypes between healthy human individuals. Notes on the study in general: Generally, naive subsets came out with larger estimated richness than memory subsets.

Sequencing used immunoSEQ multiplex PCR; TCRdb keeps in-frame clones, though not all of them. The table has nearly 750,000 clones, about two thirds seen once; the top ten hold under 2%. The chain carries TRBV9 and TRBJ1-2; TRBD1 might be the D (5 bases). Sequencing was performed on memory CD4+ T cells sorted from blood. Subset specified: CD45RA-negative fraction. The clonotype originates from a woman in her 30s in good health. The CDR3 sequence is CASSGSIPPGTYGYTF. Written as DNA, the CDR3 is TGTGCCAGCAGCGGGTCGATCCCCCCGGGGACTTATGGCTACACCTTC.